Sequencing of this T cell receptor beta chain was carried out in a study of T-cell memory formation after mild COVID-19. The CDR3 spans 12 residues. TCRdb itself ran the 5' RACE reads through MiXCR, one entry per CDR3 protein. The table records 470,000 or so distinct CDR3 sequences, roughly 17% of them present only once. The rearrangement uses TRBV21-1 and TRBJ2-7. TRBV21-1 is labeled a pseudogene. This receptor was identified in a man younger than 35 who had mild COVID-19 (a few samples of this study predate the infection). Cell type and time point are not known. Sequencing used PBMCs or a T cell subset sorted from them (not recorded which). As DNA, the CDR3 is TGTGCCAGCAGCAAAGTTGAGAAGGGGCAGTACGTC. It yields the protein CASSKVEKGQYV.